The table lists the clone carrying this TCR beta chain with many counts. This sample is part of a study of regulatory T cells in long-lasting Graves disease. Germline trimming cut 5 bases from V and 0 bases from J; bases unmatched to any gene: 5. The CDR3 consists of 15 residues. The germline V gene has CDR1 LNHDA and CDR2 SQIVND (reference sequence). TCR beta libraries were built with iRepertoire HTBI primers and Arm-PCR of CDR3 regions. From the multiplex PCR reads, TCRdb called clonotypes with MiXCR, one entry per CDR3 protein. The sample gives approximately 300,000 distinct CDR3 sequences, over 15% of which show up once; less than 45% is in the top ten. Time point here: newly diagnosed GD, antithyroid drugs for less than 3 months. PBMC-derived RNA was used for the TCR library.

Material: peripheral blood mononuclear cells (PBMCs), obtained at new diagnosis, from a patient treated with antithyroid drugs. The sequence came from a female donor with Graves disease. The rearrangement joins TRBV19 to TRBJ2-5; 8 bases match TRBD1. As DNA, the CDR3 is TGTGCCAGTAGTTTCAGGGGGCGAGACCAAGAGACCCAGTACTTC. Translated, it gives CASSFRGRDQETQYF.